These 25 T cell receptor beta chains were all obtained from the same sample, sequenced in a study of T-cell memory formation after mild COVID-19. MiXCR, applied by TCRdb to the 5' RACE reads, yields one record per CDR3 protein. Altogether fewer than 300,000 distinct CDR3 sequences are present, roughly 18% being singletons, with the ten largest covering under 30%. Sequenced sample: PBMCs or a T cell subset sorted from them (not recorded which). Receptors were obtained from a man between 18 and 29 years old who had mild COVID-19 (a few samples of this study predate the infection). Cell type and time point are not known.

V gene TRBV7-9 combines with J gene TRBJ1-2; D possibly corresponds to TRBD1 (5 bases). The CDR3 covers 15 residues. V lost 1 base and J lost 4, with 13 bases in between. Germline lookup yields CDR1 SEHNR and CDR2 FQNEAQ (reference sequence). For the CDR3, the DNA is TGTGCCAGCAGCTTAGGAGTTTCAGGGATCTATGGCTACACCTTC. This encodes CASSLGVSGIYGYTF.

The J gene is TRBJ2-3, the V gene TRBV7-2; maybe TRBD1 (5 bases). Germline values: CDR1 SGHTA, CDR2 FQGNSA. The CDR3 is 17 amino acids. Trimming pared 5 bases from V and 3 bases from J, leaving 21 bases between. The CDR3 DNA sequence: TGTGCCAGCAGCCAGGGATGGAGCCGACAAGGGACAGATACGCAGTATTTT. Translation gives CASSQGWSRQGTDTQYF.

This clonotype was counted between two and nine times. V and J are TRBV4-3 and TRBJ1-2; unclear D gene. The CDR3 covers 13 residues. Trimming pared 3 bases from V and 8 bases from J, leaving 13 bases between. The germline V gene has CDR1 LGHNA and CDR2 YSLEER. The CDR3 nucleotides are TGCGCCAGCAGCCATTCAGCCGGGATCGGCTACACCTTC. Protein sequence: CASSHSAGIGYTF.

Only a few counts were recorded for this clonotype. The genes are TRBV12-3 or TRBV12-4 and TRBJ1-1; 7 bases are a match to TRBD1. With V trimmed by 6 bases and J by 4 bases, 8 bases remained unmatched. The CDR3 loop spans 14 amino acids. DNA for the CDR3: TGTGCCAGCAGGCACAGGGGATTGTCCACTGAAGCTTTCTTT. This gives the protein CASRHRGLSTEAFF.

The chain links TRBV10-3 to TRBJ2-7; weak D call: TRBD1 (6 bases). The CDR3 is 13 residues long. Trimming took off 3 bases at V and 6 bases at J, with 12 bases between the two ends. The germline gives CDR1 ENHRY, CDR2 SYGVKD. This chain's CDR3 is CAISEQGPTEQYV. CDR3 in DNA: TGTGCCATCAGTGAACAGGGCCCCACCGAGCAGTACGTC.

This clonotype was observed a few times. The chain uses TRBV6-2 or TRBV6-3 and TRBJ2-5; unclear D gene. The germline V and J ends were trimmed by 0 bases and 5 bases, with 13 bases remaining between them. The CDR3 is 15 amino acids. Germline V gene sequence: CDR1 MNHEY, CDR2 SVGEGT. For the CDR3, the DNA is TGTGCCAGCAGTTACTCGGCTACTACCAGGGAGACCCAGTACTTC. Translation gives CASSYSATTRETQYF.

The table lists this clonotype with a few counts. The rearrangement links TRBV4-3 to TRBJ2-7; 10 nucleotides align to TRBD1. V lost 0 bases, J lost 9 bases, and 11 bases stayed unmatched. The germline V gene encodes CDR1 LGHNA and CDR2 YSLEER. The CDR3 is made up of 16 amino acids. The CDR3 here is CASSQDSGTGAFRQYF. The CDR3 DNA sequence: TGCGCCAGCAGCCAAGATAGCGGGACAGGGGCCTTTAGGCAGTACTTC.

This clonotype occurred a few times. The chain recombines TRBV5-1 with TRBJ2-2; a weak D match, TRBD1 (6 bases). Trimming pared 5 bases from V and 0 bases from J, leaving 14 bases between. CDR3 length: 16 amino acids. Germline CDR1 SGHRS, CDR2 YFSETQ. CDR3 in amino acids: CASRDSGRANTGELFF. DNA of the CDR3: TGCGCCAGCAGGGACAGCGGACGCGCGAACACCGGGGAGCTGTTTTTT.

The chain has TRBV3-1 and TRBJ2-4; D unresolved. This CDR3 is 12 amino acids long. Germline CDR1 is LGHDT and CDR2 is YNNKEL (reference sequence). Trimming cost V 0 bases and J 7 bases, with 4 bases left between them. CDR3 coding DNA: TGTGCCAGCAGCCAAGATCCTAACATTCAGTACTTC. This codes for CASSQDPNIQYF.

The rearrangement joins TRBV7-9 to TRBJ2-1; TRBD2 aligns across 8 bases. V dropped 5 bases and J dropped 0; count of bases not matched to a gene: 12. Germline V gene lookup returns CDR1 SEHNR and CDR2 FQNEAQ (reference sequence). This CDR3 spans 18 amino acids. DNA of the CDR3: TGTGCCAGCAGCCCCCCAACTAGCGGTGAAAACTCCTACAATGAGCAGTTCTTC. Translated, it gives CASSPPTSGENSYNEQFF.

In this sample, this clonotype turned up many times. CDR3 coding DNA: TGCGCCAGCAAGGAACCTCGCGTAGGGGACACTGAAGCTTTCTTT. Protein: CASKEPRVGDTEAFF. The rearrangement joins TRBV5-1 to TRBJ1-1; the D gene is possibly TRBD1 (5 bases). The CDR3 spans 15 residues. Germline CDR1 reads SGHRS; CDR2 reads YFSETQ. The ends were cut back, 6 bases at V and 3 bases at J, with 18 bases in the middle. The full variable domain, its missing parts supplied by reference TRBV5-1 and TRBJ1-1, is KAGVTQTPRYLIKTRGQQVTLSCSPISGHRSVSWYQQTPGQGLQFLFEYFSETQRNKGNFPGRFSGRQFSNSRSEMNVSTLELGDSALYLCASKEPRVGDTEAFFGQGTRLTVV.

This clonotype was observed a handful of times. The gene calls are TRBV7-2 and TRBJ1-2, with D maybe TRBD1 (5 bases). The CDR3 totals 14 residues. The ends were cut back, 2 bases at V and 3 bases at J, with 10 bases in the middle. The V gene's germline CDR1 is SGHTA and CDR2 FQGNSA. CDR3 loop: CASSLLDSYYGYTF. The CDR3 DNA reads TGTGCCAGCAGCTTATTAGACAGTTACTATGGCTACACCTTC.

This clonotype turned up a few times. The genes are TRBV20-1 and TRBJ1-4; the D gene is possibly TRBD1 (6 bases). This CDR3 spans 14 amino acids. Germline V gives CDR1 DFQATT, CDR2 SNEGSKA (reference sequence). V dropped 3 bases and J dropped 7 bases, with 15 bases sitting between them. CDR3 sequence (DNA): TGCAGTGCTAGTCCCCCCGGAGGGGGTGAAAAACTGTTTTTT. It codes for CSASPPGGGEKLFF.

The rearrangement joins TRBV20-1 to TRBJ1-2; D unclear. The CDR3 runs to 13 residues. Trimming shortened V by 6 bases and J by 6 bases, and 17 bases separated the two germline ends. From germline, CDR1 is DFQATT and CDR2 SNEGSKA (reference sequence). This CDR3 reads CSARLREANGYTF. DNA of the CDR3: TGCAGTGCGCGGCTACGGGAGGCTAATGGCTACACCTTC.

This clonotype was recorded many times. The V call is TRBV7-8, the J call TRBJ2-3; D tentatively reads TRBD1 or TRBD2 (5 bases each). The germline V gene has CDR1 SGHVS and CDR2 FQNEAQ. V lost 5 bases and J 4 bases, leaving 16 bases between the germline ends. The length of the CDR3 is 15 residues. The CDR3 is CASSRDPILADTQYF. The CDR3 DNA follows: TGTGCCAGCAGCCGGGACCCTATTCTGGCAGATACGCAGTATTTT.

This clonotype has just a few counts. The chain joins TRBV7-9 to TRBJ1-2; D unclear. Trimming shortened V by 1 base and J by 5 bases, and 8 bases separated the two germline ends. Germline V lookup: CDR1 SEHNR, CDR2 FQNEAQ (reference sequence). The CDR3 is 13 residues long. CDR3 sequence reads: CASSLEGQYGYTF. The CDR3 DNA is TGTGCCAGCAGCTTAGAGGGCCAATATGGCTACACCTTC.

This clonotype was observed a handful of times. This chain uses TRBV6-4 with TRBJ2-1; 7 nucleotides match TRBD1. With V trimmed by 6 bases and J by 8 bases, 4 bases remained unmatched. From germline, CDR1 is MRHNA and CDR2 SNTAGT. The CDR3 contains 12 residues. The CDR3 bases are TGTGCCAGCAGCAACAGGGGAGATGAGCAGTTCTTC. Translated: CASSNRGDEQFF.

The chain carries TRBV7-2 and TRBJ2-1; 8 bases are shared with TRBD1. CDR1 is SGHTA, CDR2 FQGNSA, per germline. The CDR3 is made up of 16 amino acids. With 6 bases clipped from V and 5 bases from J, the junction kept 12 bases outside the gene matches. In DNA form, the CDR3 reads TGTGCCAGCAGACCCGGACAGGGCCTGGGGGACAATGAGCAGTTCTTC. Amino acid sequence: CASRPGQGLGDNEQFF.

This clonotype was seen only a few times. The chain has TRBV5-1 and TRBJ2-7, with 8 bases matching TRBD1. The CDR3 loop spans 15 amino acids. Losses at the gene ends were 4 bases for V and 0 bases for J; bases not matched to a gene: 6. Germline CDR1 SGHRS, CDR2 YFSETQ. The CDR3 nucleotides are TGCGCCAGCAGCCCGACAGGGGACAGCTCCTACGAGCAGTACGTC. It yields the protein CASSPTGDSSYEQYV.

This clonotype occurred a few times. The chain couples TRBV3-1 to TRBJ1-3; D not certain. Trimming shortened V by 0 bases and J by 0 bases, and 9 bases separated the two germline ends. CDR1 is LGHDT, CDR2 YNNKEL, per germline (reference sequence). CDR3 length equals 16 residues. In nucleotides, the CDR3 is TGTGCCAGCAGCCAAGATCCCAGCGGCTCTGGAAACACCATATATTTT. Residues: CASSQDPSGSGNTIYF.

The V gene is TRBV29-1, the J gene TRBJ2-3, with 7 bases that match TRBD1. The CDR3 covers 14 residues. The trim removed 3 bases at V and 4 bases at J, leaving 7 bases unmatched. Germline CDR1 is SQVTM and CDR2 is ANQGSEA. CDR3 amino acids: CSVERTGLADTQYF. CDR3 bases: TGCAGCGTTGAGCGGACAGGTCTGGCAGATACGCAGTATTTT.

There are a few counts of this clonotype. The CDR3 spells CASSQYVTDNYGYTF. In nucleotides, the CDR3 is TGTGCCAGCAGCCAATACGTGACAGACAACTATGGCTACACCTTC. This chain uses TRBV3-1 with TRBJ1-2, with a weak D call TRBD1 (5 bases). V gave up 2 bases and J gave up 2 bases, with 12 bases separating them. CDR3 size: 15 residues. Germline CDR1 reads LGHDT; CDR2 reads YNNKEL (reference sequence). Variable domain in full (rest from reference TRBV3-1 and TRBJ1-2): DTAVSQTPKYLVTQMGNDKSIKCEQNLGHDTMYWYKQDSKKFLKIMFSYNNKELIINETVPNRFSPKSPDKAHLNLHINSLELGDSAVYFCASSQYVTDNYGYTFGSGTRLTVV.

The rearrangement links TRBV9 to TRBJ2-7, with D tentatively TRBD1 (6 bases). Per germline, CDR1 SGDLS and CDR2 YYNGEE. The V and J ends lost 4 bases and 3 bases respectively, with 17 bases between them. The CDR3 extends over 15 amino acids. CDR3 residues: CASSRTARDNYEQYF. As DNA, the CDR3 is TGTGCCAGCAGCAGGACAGCGAGAGATAACTACGAGCAGTACTTC. Full variable domain (missing parts from reference TRBV9 and TRBJ2-7): DSGVTQTPKHLITATGQRVTLRCSPRSGDLSVYWYQQSLDQGLQFLIQYYNGEERAKGNILERFSAQQFPDLHSELNLSSLELGDSALYFCASSRTARDNYEQYFGPGTRLTVT.

The V gene is TRBV27, the J gene TRBJ1-5; D is undetermined. The germline V and J ends were trimmed by 0 bases and 0 bases, with 12 bases remaining between them. This CDR3 spans 17 amino acids. Germline V CDR1 and CDR2: MNHEY, SMNVEV (reference sequence). CDR3 DNA: TGTGCCAGCAGTTTATCCCCCGCCCAGTCTAGCAATCAGCCCCAGCATTTT. Its translation is CASSLSPAQSSNQPQHF.

The genes are TRBV28 and TRBJ2-4; 7 nucleotides agree with TRBD2. Trimming took 7 bases from V and 4 from J; bases not matched to a gene: 7. The CDR3 has 14 residues. The germline V gene encodes CDR1 MDHEN and CDR2 SYDVKM. The CDR3 nucleotides read TGTGCCAGCAATTGGCGGGGGACGAAAAACATTCAGTACTTC. Encoded protein: CASNWRGTKNIQYF.